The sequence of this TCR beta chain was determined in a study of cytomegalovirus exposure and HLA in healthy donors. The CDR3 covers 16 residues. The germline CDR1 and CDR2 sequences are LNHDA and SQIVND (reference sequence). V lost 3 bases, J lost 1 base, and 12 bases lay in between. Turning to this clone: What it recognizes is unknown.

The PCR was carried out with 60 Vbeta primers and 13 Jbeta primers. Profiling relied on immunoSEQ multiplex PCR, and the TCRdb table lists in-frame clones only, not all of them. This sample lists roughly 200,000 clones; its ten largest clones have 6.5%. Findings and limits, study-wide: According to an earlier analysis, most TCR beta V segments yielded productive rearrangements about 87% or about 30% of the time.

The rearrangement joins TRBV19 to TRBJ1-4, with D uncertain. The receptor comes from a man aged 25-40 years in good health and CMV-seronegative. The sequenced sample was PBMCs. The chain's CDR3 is CASSIFLGVTNEKLFF. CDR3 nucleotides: TGTGCCAGTAGTATCTTCTTGGGAGTAACTAATGAAAAACTGTTTTTT.